This T cell receptor beta chain stems from a study of memory CD4+ T cells and cytomegalovirus serostatus. The sort gate was single viable CD3+CD4+CD8-CD45RO+ cells for memory CD4+ T cells. Source study methods: After removing out-of-frame reads, over 2 million distinct TCRbeta sequences remained. Using immunoSEQ multiplex PCR, the repertoire was profiled, and TCRdb retains in-frame clones only, with some absent. V, J and clone size reflect that table, while D and trimming were determined from the DNA. The table lists about 39,000 clones, 78% of them singletons. Trimming took off 0 bases at V and 9 bases at J, with 21 bases between the two ends. In germline, CDR1 is MGHRA, CDR2 YSYEKL. The CDR3 has 17 residues.

The specimen was memory CD4+ T cells from blood. The clonotype originates from an adult in good health and CMV-seronegative. The rearrangement links TRBV4-1 to TRBJ2-1; weak D call: TRBD1 (6 bases). The CDR3 sequence: CASSQDQSRGRVGEQFF. The CDR3 DNA reads as TGCGCCAGCAGCCAAGATCAATCTAGGGGGAGAGTCGGTGAGCAGTTCTTC.